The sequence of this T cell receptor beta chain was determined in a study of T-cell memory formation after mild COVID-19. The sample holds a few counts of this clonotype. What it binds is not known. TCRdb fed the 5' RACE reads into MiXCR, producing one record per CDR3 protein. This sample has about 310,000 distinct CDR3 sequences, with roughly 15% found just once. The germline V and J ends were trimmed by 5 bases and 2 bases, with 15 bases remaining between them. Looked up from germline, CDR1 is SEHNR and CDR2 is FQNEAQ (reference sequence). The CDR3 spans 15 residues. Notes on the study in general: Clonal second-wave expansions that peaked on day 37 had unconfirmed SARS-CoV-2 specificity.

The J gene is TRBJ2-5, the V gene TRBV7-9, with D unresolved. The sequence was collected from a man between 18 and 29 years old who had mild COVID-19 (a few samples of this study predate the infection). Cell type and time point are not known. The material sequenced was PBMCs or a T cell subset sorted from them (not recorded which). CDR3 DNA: TGTGCCAGCAGCCCCCCCGGCGGTACACAAGAGACCCAGTACTTC. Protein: CASSPPGGTQETQYF.